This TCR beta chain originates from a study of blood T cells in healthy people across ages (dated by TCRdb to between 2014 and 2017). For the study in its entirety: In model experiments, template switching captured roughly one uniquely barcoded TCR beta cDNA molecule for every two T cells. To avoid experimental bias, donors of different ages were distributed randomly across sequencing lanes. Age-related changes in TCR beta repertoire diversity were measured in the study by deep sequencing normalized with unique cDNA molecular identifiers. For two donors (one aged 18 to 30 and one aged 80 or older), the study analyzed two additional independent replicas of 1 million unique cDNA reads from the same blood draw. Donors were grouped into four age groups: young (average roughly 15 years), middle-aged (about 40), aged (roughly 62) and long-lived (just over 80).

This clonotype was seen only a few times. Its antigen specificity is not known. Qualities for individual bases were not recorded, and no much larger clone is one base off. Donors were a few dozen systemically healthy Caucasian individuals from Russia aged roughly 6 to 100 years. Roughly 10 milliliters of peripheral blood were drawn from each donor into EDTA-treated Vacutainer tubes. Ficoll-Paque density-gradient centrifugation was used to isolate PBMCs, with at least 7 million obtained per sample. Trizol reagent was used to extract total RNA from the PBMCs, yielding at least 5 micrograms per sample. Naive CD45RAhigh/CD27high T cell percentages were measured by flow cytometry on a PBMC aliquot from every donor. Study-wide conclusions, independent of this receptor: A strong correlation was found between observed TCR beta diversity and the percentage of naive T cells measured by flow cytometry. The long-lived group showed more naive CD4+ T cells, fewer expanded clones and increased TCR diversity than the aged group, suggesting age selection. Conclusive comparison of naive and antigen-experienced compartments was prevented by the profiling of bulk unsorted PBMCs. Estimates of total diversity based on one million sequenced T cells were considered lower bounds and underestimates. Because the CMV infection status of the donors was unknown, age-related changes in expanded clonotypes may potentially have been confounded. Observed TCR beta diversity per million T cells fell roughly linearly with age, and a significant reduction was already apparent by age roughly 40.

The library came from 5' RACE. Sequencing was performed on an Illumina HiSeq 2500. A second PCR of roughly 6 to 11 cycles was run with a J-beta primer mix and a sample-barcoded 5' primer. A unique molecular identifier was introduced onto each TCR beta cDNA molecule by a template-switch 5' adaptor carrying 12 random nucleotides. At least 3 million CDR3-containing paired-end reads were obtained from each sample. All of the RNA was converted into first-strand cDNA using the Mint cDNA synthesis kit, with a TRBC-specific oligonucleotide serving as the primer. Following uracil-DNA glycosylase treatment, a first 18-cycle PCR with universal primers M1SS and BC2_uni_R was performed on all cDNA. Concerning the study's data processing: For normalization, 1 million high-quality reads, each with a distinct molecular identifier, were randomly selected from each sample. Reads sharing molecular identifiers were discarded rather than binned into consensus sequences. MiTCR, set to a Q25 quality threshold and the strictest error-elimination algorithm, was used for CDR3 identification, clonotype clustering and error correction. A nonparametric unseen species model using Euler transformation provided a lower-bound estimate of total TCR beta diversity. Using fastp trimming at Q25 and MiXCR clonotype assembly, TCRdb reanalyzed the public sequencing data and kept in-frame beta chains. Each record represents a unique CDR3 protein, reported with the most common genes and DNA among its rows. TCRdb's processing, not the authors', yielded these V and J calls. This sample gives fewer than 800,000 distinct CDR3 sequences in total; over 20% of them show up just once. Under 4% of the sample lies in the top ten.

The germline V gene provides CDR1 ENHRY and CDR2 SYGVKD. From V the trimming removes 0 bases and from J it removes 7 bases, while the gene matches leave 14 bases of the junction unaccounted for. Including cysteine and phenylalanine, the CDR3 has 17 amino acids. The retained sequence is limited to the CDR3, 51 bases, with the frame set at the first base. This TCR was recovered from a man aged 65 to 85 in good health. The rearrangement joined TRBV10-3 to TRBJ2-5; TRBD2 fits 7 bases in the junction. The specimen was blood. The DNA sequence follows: TGTGCCATCAGTGAGTCGAGTCTAGCGGAGGACCTAGGGACCCAGTACTTC. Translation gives CAISESSLAEDLGTQYF.